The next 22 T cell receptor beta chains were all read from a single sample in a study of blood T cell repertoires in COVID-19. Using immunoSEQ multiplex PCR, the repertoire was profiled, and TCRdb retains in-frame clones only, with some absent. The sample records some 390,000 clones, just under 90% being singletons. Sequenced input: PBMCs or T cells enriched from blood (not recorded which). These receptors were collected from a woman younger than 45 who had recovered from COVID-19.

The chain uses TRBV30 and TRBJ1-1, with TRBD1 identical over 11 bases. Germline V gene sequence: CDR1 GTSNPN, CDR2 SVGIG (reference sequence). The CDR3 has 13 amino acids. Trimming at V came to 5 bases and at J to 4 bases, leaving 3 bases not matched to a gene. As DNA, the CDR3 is TGTGCCTGGGCGGGACAGGGGGGCACTGAAGCTTTCTTT. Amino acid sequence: CAWAGQGGTEAFF.

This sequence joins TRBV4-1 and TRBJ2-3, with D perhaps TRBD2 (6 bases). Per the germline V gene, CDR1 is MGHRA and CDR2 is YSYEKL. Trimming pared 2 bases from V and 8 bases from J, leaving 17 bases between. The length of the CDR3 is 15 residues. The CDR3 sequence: CASSQPGLRVGTQYF. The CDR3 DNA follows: TGCGCCAGCAGCCAACCGGGACTCCGGGTTGGTACGCAGTATTTT.

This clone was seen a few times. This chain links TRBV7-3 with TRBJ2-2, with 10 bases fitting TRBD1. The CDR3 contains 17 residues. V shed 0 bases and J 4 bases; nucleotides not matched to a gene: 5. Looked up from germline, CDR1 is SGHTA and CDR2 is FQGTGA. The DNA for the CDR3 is TGTGCCAGCAGCTTAACCACGGGACAGGGGATCACCGGGGAGCTGTTTTTT. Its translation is CASSLTTGQGITGELFF.

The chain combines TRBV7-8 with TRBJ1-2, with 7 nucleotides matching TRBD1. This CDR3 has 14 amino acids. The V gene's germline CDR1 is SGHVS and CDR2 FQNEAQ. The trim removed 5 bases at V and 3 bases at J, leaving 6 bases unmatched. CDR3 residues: CASSAFTGDYGYTF. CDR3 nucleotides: TGTGCCAGCAGCGCCTTTACAGGGGACTATGGCTACACCTTC.

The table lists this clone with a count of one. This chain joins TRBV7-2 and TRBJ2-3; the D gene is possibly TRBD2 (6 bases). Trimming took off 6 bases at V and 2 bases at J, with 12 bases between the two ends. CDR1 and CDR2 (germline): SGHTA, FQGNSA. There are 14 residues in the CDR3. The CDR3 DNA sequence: TGTGCCAGCAGTCCGGGACTTCCCACAGATACGCAGTATTTT. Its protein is CASSPGLPTDTQYF.

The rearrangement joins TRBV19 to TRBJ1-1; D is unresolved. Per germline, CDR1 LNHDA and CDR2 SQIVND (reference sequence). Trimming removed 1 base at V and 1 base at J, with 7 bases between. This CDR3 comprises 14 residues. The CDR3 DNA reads TGTGCCAGTAGTATAGCTCCAGGGAACACTGAAGCTTTCTTT. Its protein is CASSIAPGNTEAFF.

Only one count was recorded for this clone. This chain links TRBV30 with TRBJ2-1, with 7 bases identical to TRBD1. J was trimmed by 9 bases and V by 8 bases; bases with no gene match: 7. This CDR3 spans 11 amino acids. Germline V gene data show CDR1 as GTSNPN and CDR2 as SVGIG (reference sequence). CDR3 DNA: TGTGCCAGACAAACAGGGGTTGAGCAGTTCTTC. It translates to CARQTGVEQFF.

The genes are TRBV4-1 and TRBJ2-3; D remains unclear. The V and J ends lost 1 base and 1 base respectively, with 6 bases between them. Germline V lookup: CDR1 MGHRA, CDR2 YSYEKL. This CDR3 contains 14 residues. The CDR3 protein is CASSQVRGTDTQYF. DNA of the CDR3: TGCGCCAGCAGCCAAGTGCGAGGCACAGATACGCAGTATTTT.

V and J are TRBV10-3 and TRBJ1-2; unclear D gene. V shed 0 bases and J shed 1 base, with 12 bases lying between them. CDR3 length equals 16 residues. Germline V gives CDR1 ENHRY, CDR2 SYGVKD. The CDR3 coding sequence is TGTGCCATCAGTGAGTCAAGTTTGAGGGTTAACTATGGCTACACCTTC. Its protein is CAISESSLRVNYGYTF.

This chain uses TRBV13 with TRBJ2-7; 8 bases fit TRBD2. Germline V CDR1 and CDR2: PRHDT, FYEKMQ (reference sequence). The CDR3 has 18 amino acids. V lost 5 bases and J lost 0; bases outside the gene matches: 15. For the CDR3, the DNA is TGTGCCAGCAGCCCGAACCCCCGACTAGCGAGAAACTCCTACGAGCAGTACTTC. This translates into CASSPNPRLARNSYEQYF.

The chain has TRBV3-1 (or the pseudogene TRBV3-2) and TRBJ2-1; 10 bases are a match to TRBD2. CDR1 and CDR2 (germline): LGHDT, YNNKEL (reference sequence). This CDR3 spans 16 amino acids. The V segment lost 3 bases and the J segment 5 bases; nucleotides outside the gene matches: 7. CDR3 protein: CASSQGGLAEHNEQFF. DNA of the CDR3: TGTGCCAGCAGCCAGGGTGGACTAGCGGAGCACAATGAGCAGTTCTTC.

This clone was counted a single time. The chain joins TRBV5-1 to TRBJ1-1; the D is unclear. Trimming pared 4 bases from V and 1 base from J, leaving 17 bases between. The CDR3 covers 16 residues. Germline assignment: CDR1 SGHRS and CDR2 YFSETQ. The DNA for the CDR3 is TGCGCCAGCAGCATAGGCCTGGGAGGGAGGAACACTGAAGCTTTCTTT. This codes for CASSIGLGGRNTEAFF.

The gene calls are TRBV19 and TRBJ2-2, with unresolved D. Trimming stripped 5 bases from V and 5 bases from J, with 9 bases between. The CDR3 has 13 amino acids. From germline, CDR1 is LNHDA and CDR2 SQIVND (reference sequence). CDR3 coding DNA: TGTGCCAGTAGTGCGACAACTACCGGGGAGCTGTTTTTT. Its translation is CASSATTTGELFF.

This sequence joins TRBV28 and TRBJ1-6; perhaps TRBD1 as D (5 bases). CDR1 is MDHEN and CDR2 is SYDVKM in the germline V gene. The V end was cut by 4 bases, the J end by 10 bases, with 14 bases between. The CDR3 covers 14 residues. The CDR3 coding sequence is TGTGCCAGCAGTTCCCTTGACAGCTTCTCACCCCTCCACTTT. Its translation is CASSSLDSFSPLHF. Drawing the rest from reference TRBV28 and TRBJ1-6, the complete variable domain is DVKVTQSSRYLVKRTGEKVFLECVQDMDHENMFWYRQDPGLGLRLIYFSYDVKMKEKGDIPEGYSVSREKKERFSLILESASTNQTSMYLCASSSLDSFSPLHFGNGTRLTVT.

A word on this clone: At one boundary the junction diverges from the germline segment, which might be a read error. The CDR3 DNA reads TGTGCTAGCAGCTCAGGAGGACTAGCCAAAAACATTCAGTACTTC. Its protein product is CASSSGGLAKNIQYF. The chain has TRBV7-7 and TRBJ2-4; a possible D gene is TRBD2 (5 bases). The CDR3 has 15 residues. Germline loops: CDR1 SSHAT, CDR2 FNYEAQ (reference sequence).

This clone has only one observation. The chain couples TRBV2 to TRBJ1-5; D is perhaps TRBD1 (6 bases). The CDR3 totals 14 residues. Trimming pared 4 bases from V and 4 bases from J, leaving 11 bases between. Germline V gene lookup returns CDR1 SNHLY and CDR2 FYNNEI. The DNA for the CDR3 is TGTGCCAGCAGTGGAGGGGGAATTAATCAGCCCCAGCATTTT. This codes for CASSGGGINQPQHF.

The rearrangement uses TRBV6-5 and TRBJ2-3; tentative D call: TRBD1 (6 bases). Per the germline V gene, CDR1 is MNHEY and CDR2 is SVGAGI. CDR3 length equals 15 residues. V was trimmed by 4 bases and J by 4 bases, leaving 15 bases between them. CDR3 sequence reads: CASSSVPGHPDTQYF. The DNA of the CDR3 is TGTGCCAGCAGTTCAGTCCCGGGACATCCAGATACGCAGTATTTT.

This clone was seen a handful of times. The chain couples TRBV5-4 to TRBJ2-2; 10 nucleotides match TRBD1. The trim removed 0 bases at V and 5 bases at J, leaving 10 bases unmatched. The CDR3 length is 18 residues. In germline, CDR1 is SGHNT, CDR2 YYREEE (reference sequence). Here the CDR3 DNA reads TGTGCCAGCAGCTTGGAAACGACGGGACAGGGGCAGACCGGGGAGCTGTTTTTT. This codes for CASSLETTGQGQTGELFF.

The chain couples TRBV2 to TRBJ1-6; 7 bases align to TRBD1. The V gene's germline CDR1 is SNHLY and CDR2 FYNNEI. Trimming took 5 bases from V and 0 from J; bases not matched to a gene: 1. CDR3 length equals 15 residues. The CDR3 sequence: CASSWTGSYNSPLHF. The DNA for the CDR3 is TGTGCCAGCAGTTGGACAGGCTCCTATAATTCACCCCTCCACTTT.

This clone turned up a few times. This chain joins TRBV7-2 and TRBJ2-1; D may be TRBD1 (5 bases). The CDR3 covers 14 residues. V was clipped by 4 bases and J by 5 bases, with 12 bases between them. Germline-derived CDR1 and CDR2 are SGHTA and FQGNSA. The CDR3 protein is CASSSAVGDNEQFF. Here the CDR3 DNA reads TGTGCCAGCAGCTCGGCGGTAGGGGACAATGAGCAGTTCTTC. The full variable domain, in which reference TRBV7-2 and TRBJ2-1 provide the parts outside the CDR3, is GAGVSQSPSNKVTEKGKDVELRCDPISGHTALYWYRQSLGQGLEFLIYFQGNSAPDKSGLPSDRFSAERTGGSVSTLTIQRTQQEDSAVYLCASSSAVGDNEQFFGPGTRLTVL.

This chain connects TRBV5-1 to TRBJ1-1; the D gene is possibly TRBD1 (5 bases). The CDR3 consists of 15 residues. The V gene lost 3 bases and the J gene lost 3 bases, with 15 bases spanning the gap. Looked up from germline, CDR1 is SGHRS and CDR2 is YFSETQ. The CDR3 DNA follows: TGCGCCAGCAGCTCCCCGGGGCGCGGGGACACTGAAGCTTTCTTT. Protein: CASSSPGRGDTEAFF.

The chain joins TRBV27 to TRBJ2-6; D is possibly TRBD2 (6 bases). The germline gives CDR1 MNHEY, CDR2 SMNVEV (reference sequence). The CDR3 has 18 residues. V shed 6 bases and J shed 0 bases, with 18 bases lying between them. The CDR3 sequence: CASRLAGLPYSGANVLTF. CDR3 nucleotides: TGTGCCAGCAGGCTTGCGGGACTGCCTTACTCTGGGGCCAACGTCCTGACTTTC.